In this sample, the clone carrying this T cell receptor beta chain turned up a few times. Its antigen is unknown. Amplified TCR beta CDR3 regions came from RNA transcripts. The HTBI primer set was used in a first-round RT-PCR of the TCR CDR3. One entry per CDR3 protein results from TCRdb running MiXCR on the multiplex PCR reads. The data show over 300,000 distinct CDR3 sequences, approximately 15% seen once. CDR1 and CDR2 from the germline V gene are SEHNR and FQNEAQ (reference sequence). CDR3 length: 15 residues. The V and J ends lost 5 bases and 3 bases respectively, with 14 bases between them. Graves' hyperthyroidism without ophthalmopathy progression within 18 months was termed stable. This specimen belongs to a study of T cells in Graves' hyperthyroidism and ophthalmopathy. Study conclusions and caveats: For ophthalmopathy, model prediction preceded onset by a median 6.5 months.

This clonotype was obtained from a woman aged 60-75 years with Graves' hyperthyroidism. This sequence joins TRBV7-9 and TRBJ1-3; D is unclear. The specimen sequenced was blood. This chain's CDR3 is CASSPRGQSGNTIYF. Written as DNA, the CDR3 is TGTGCCAGCAGCCCCCGCGGGCAAAGTGGAAACACCATATATTTT.